This T cell receptor (beta chain) was captured in a study of T-cell reconstitution after alpha-beta-depleted transplantation in children. As it was prepared, the TCRbeta library received unique molecular identifiers. TCRdb passed the PCR reads through MiXCR, listing each CDR3 protein once. The table includes 250,000 to 300,000 distinct CDR3 sequences, around 10% detected once. V shed 2 bases and J 2 bases; nucleotides not matched to a gene: 7. Germline CDR1 DFQATT, CDR2 SNEGSKA (reference sequence). This CDR3 comprises 17 residues. General observations from the study: From surviving recipient T cells and thymic progenitors came the high day-60 TCRbeta diversity observed in some patients.

The sample holds many counts of this clonotype. The antigen is undetermined. V usage is TRBV20-1 and J usage is TRBJ1-6; TRBD1 aligns across 9 bases. The source material was PBMCs, sampled before TCRalphabeta/CD19-depleted stem cell transplant. The receptor comes from a boy in the first two years of life with acute myeloid leukemia, due to receive a stem cell transplant. This CDR3 is CSARRGQGSPYNSPLHF. The DNA of the CDR3 is TGCAGTGCTAGAAGGGGACAGGGTAGTCCCTATAATTCACCCCTCCACTTT.